The 28 T cell receptor beta chains presented below share a single source sample, sequenced in a study of shared clonotypes between healthy human individuals. Sequencing used immunoSEQ multiplex PCR; TCRdb keeps in-frame clones, though not all of them. The sample shows 600,000 to 750,000 clones, about nine tenths of them seen only once. Sequenced: memory CD8+ T cells from PBMCs. Subset denoted: CD45RO+ cells pooled with CCR7-negative TemRA cells. Receptors were obtained from a man aged 18 to 30 in good health. Some clones in this sample may be carry-over from other donors' samples.

The chain employs TRBV7-9 and TRBJ2-3; unclear D gene. Trimming cost V 2 bases and J 4 bases, with 7 bases left between them. Germline CDR1 and CDR2: SEHNR and FQNEAQ (reference sequence). The CDR3 loop spans 13 amino acids. CDR3 residues: CASSLFAADTQYF. The CDR3 DNA follows: TGTGCCAGCAGCTTATTTGCGGCAGATACGCAGTATTTT.

J is TRBJ2-7 and V is TRBV9; a weak D match, TRBD2 (6 bases). V lost 0 bases and J lost 3, with 13 bases in between. The CDR3 extends over 15 amino acids. Germline V gene data show CDR1 as SGDLS and CDR2 as YYNGEE. CDR3 residues: CASSVGAGTNYEQYF. CDR3 DNA sequence: TGTGCCAGCAGCGTAGGTGCGGGGACCAACTACGAGCAGTACTTC.

The genes are TRBV7-8 and TRBJ2-7, with 7 bases aligning to TRBD1. V gave up 7 bases and J gave up 2 bases; unmatched junction bases: 8. The germline V gene encodes CDR1 SGHVS and CDR2 FQNEAQ. The CDR3 runs 14 residues. This CDR3 is CASNDRVPTYEQYF. The CDR3 bases are TGTGCCAGCAACGACAGGGTCCCCACCTACGAGCAGTACTTC.

This chain connects TRBV27 to TRBJ2-7, with 8 bases that match TRBD1. The germline V gene has CDR1 MNHEY and CDR2 SMNVEV (reference sequence). The CDR3 is 16 amino acids. V lost 5 bases, J lost 3 bases, and 12 bases stayed unmatched. CDR3 region: CASSPSTGEESYEQYF. The CDR3 nucleotides are TGTGCCAGCAGTCCCTCGACAGGGGAAGAAAGCTACGAGCAGTACTTC.

The J gene is TRBJ2-2, the V gene TRBV4-1, with 11 bases lining up with TRBD2. CDR3 size: 16 residues. Looked up from germline, CDR1 is MGHRA and CDR2 is YSYEKL. J gave up 7 bases and V 3 bases, and 7 bases lay outside the gene matches. Here the CDR3 DNA reads TGCGCCAGCAGCCATGGAACGGGACTAGCGGTCGGGGAGCTGTTTTTT. Translated: CASSHGTGLAVGELFF.

The table lists this clone with many counts. Other DNA sequences in this sample translate to the same CDR3. The chain uses TRBV28 and TRBJ1-5, with no clear D. The CDR3 is made up of 14 amino acids. Germline-derived CDR1 and CDR2 are MDHEN and SYDVKM. V was cut by 3 bases and J by 0 bases, with 6 bases left in between. The CDR3 coding sequence is TGTGCCAGCAGTTTGAGTGGTAGCAATCAGCCCCAGCATTTT. Amino acids: CASSLSGSNQPQHF.

The chain couples TRBV29-1 to TRBJ1-3, with 11 nucleotides matching TRBD1. The ends lost 7 bases at V and 3 bases at J; junction bases unmatched: 14. Germline CDR1 reads SQVTM; CDR2 reads ANQGSEA. This CDR3 is built from 17 residues. The CDR3 is CSAVPGQGVGGGNTIYF. In nucleotides, the CDR3 is TGCAGCGCCGTCCCGGGACAGGGGGTTGGAGGTGGAAACACCATATATTTT. Full variable domain (missing parts from reference TRBV29-1 and TRBJ1-3): SAVISQKPSRDICQRGTSLTIQCQVDSQVTMMFWYRQQPGQSLTLIATANQGSEATYESGFVIDKFPISRPNLTFSTLTVSNMSPEDSSIYLCSAVPGQGVGGGNTIYFGEGSWLTVV.

V gene TRBV27 combines with J gene TRBJ2-3, with TRBD2 identical over 13 bases. V shed 5 bases, J shed 2 bases, and the junction held 4 bases outside the gene matches. The CDR3 loop spans 16 amino acids. Germline assignment: CDR1 MNHEY and CDR2 SMNVEV (reference sequence). The CDR3 bases are TGTGCCAGCAGTCCTGGGACTAGCGGGATCACAGATACGCAGTATTTT. Translated: CASSPGTSGITDTQYF.

V and J are TRBV11-2 and TRBJ2-7; a possible D gene is TRBD2 (6 bases). From germline, CDR1 is SGHAT and CDR2 FQNNGV. V was trimmed by 1 base and J by 2 bases, leaving 15 bases between them. The CDR3 has 16 residues. CDR3 nucleotide sequence: TGTGCCAGCAGCTTAGGTCCCCTCGGAGGGGCCTACGAGCAGTACTTC. Translating it yields CASSLGPLGGAYEQYF.

Note on this clone: At the DNA level, this CDR3 is encoded by other sequences in the same sample as well. This sequence joins TRBV27 and TRBJ2-1, with a possible D match to TRBD2 (5 bases). The germline V gene encodes CDR1 MNHEY and CDR2 SMNVEV (reference sequence). The CDR3 has 14 amino acids. Trimming left V 8 bases short and J 4 bases short, with 15 bases between. DNA for the CDR3: TGTGCCAGCTCACCATTGGGGAGTTACAATGAGCAGTTCTTC. Amino acid sequence: CASSPLGSYNEQFF.

This clone was detected a few times. The chain uses TRBV10-3 and TRBJ1-1; tentative D call: TRBD1 (5 bases). Germline V CDR1 and CDR2: ENHRY, SYGVKD. The CDR3 sequence is 14 residues long. Trimming cost V 0 bases and J 4 bases, with 9 bases left between them. CDR3 DNA sequence: TGTGCCATCAGTGAGTCAATAAGGGGCACTGAAGCTTTCTTT. This gives the protein CAISESIRGTEAFF.

A single count supports this clone. The chain carries TRBV11-2 and TRBJ2-2; 11 bases line up with TRBD2. The CDR3 extends over 17 amino acids. V shed 2 bases and J 6 bases; nucleotides not matched to a gene: 8. CDR1 is SGHAT, CDR2 FQNNGV, per germline. The DNA for the CDR3 is TGTGCCAGCAGCTTAAGGGGTAGCGGGAGGGCCGCCGGGGAGCTGTTTTTT. Translating it yields CASSLRGSGRAAGELFF.

The V and J genes are TRBV5-5 and TRBJ1-1; 8 bases match TRBD1. V lost 0 bases, J lost 10 bases, and 5 bases stayed unmatched. Germline V gene sequence: CDR1 SGHKS, CDR2 YYEKEE (reference sequence). CDR3 length equals 13 residues. The CDR3 DNA reads as TGTGCCAGCAGCTTGGGGAAACAGGGGGGAGCTTTCTTT. As protein: CASSLGKQGGAFF.

This clone occurred once. The same CDR3 is also encoded by other DNA sequences in this sample. This rearrangement joins TRBV9 to TRBJ2-5; D possibly corresponds to TRBD1 (6 bases). The CDR3 sequence is 14 residues long. CDR1 and CDR2 (germline): SGDLS, YYNGEE. V dropped 4 bases and J dropped 2 bases, with 12 bases sitting between them. CDR3 coding DNA: TGTGCCAGCAGCCCGCGGACAGCTCAAGAGACCCAGTACTTC. Amino acids: CASSPRTAQETQYF.

Worth noting for this clone: One junction end does not reproduce the germline sequence, and a read error may be involved. V and J are TRBV10-1 and TRBJ2-2; 10 bases map to TRBD2. In germline, CDR1 is WNHNN, CDR2 SYGVQD (reference sequence). This CDR3 is built from 17 residues. Here the CDR3 reads CASSDRGGLANTGELFF. CDR3 in DNA: TGCGCCAGCAGTGACCGCGGGGGACTAGCGAATACCGGGGAGCTGTTTTTT.

The chain employs TRBV7-9 and TRBJ1-5, with D tentatively TRBD1 (5 bases). The CDR3 extends over 17 amino acids. With 1 base removed from V and 3 bases from J, the gap between germline ends came to 16 bases. Germline V CDR1 and CDR2: SEHNR, FQNEAQ (reference sequence). Here the CDR3 reads CASSLDRTGAVNQPQHF. The CDR3 DNA reads TGTGCCAGCAGCTTAGACCGAACCGGGGCGGTCAATCAGCCCCAGCATTTT.

The rearrangement links TRBV19 to TRBJ1-2; D is perhaps TRBD1 (6 bases). Per the germline V gene, CDR1 is LNHDA and CDR2 is SQIVND (reference sequence). CDR3 length: 12 residues. Between the trimmed V and J ends, which lost 7 bases and 8 bases, there was a span of 14 bases. The CDR3 coding sequence is TGTGCCAGTAATGAGGGGGTGACGGGCTACACCTTC. Translated, it gives CASNEGVTGYTF.

This sequence joins TRBV30 and TRBJ2-7, with D possibly TRBD2 on 7 matching bases. Germline lookup yields CDR1 GTSNPN and CDR2 SVGIG (reference sequence). Trimming pared 5 bases from V and 4 bases from J, leaving 18 bases between. This CDR3 contains 14 residues. CDR3 protein: CAWGRGEIWYEQYF. The CDR3 nucleotides are TGTGCCTGGGGGAGGGGGGAGATCTGGTACGAGCAGTACTTC.

This clone occurred many times. The V and J genes are TRBV12-5 and TRBJ2-5; 8 bases fit TRBD1. Germline V CDR1 and CDR2: LGHNT, FRNRAP. This CDR3 spans 16 amino acids. J gave up 1 base and V 4 bases, and 8 bases lay outside the gene matches. CDR3 amino acids: CASGSETGVPQETQYF. DNA for the CDR3: TGTGCTAGTGGTTCAGAGACAGGGGTACCCCAAGAGACCCAGTACTTC.

This clone appeared a single time. The CDR3 protein is CASHTSSNEQFF. The CDR3 DNA is TGCGCCAGCCATACCTCCTCGAATGAGCAGTTCTTC. This sequence joins TRBV5-1 and TRBJ2-1; D is unresolved. The CDR3 sequence is 12 residues long. Trimming left V 7 bases short and J 7 bases short, with 12 bases between. The germline V gene has CDR1 SGHRS and CDR2 YFSETQ.

This sequence joins TRBV6-5 and TRBJ2-5; D is unclear. The J call may be faulty, since TRBJ2-7 better matches the DNA end. The CDR3 loop spans 15 amino acids. Germline V CDR1 and CDR2: MNHEY, SVGAGI. The CDR3 spells CASGQSNYPSYEQYF. The CDR3 region has the DNA TGTGCCAGCGGGCAGTCCAACTACCCCTCCTACGAGCAGTACTTC.

The V gene is TRBV10-3, the J gene TRBJ2-7; 10 nucleotides line up with TRBD2. This CDR3 region has 14 residues. The germline CDR1 and CDR2 sequences are ENHRY and SYGVKD. V lost 10 bases to trimming and J lost 4 bases; unmatched junction nucleotides: 10. The CDR3: CANKEREGDYEQYF. CDR3 sequence (DNA): TGTGCCAACAAGGAGCGGGAGGGAGATTACGAGCAGTACTTC.

The chain couples TRBV6-4 to TRBJ2-1; possibly TRBD1 or TRBD2 for D (6 bases each). This CDR3 region has 14 residues. Per germline, CDR1 MRHNA and CDR2 SNTAGT. The V end was cut by 6 bases, the J end by 9 bases, with 18 bases between. CDR3 bases: TGTGCCAGCAGCGCGGTCTGGGGGGCAGGTGAGCAGTTCTTC. Residues: CASSAVWGAGEQFF.

The rearrangement joins TRBV6-1 to TRBJ2-7; TRBD2 agrees at 9 bases. J was trimmed by 0 bases and V by 4 bases; bases with no gene match: 4. The CDR3 consists of 15 residues. Germline CDR1 MNHNS, CDR2 SASEGT. The CDR3 DNA reads as TGTGCCAGCAGTGGACTAGCGGCAAGCTCCTACGAGCAGTACTTC. Encoded protein: CASSGLAASSYEQYF.

The chain uses TRBV11-2 and TRBJ1-2; D is undetermined. The V end lost 5 bases, the J end lost 6 bases, and 22 bases lay between the germline ends. The CDR3 spans 16 residues. Germline assignment: CDR1 SGHAT and CDR2 FQNNGV. CDR3: CASSPREYAGMDGYTF. For the CDR3, the DNA is TGTGCCAGCAGCCCGAGGGAGTACGCGGGGATGGATGGCTACACCTTC.

This clone was picked up one time. The rearrangement links TRBV5-6 to TRBJ1-2; 7 bases are shared with TRBD1. The CDR3 sequence is 13 residues long. The trim removed 4 bases at V and 2 bases at J, leaving 2 bases unmatched. CDR1 is SGHDT, CDR2 YYEEEE, per germline. The CDR3 coding sequence is TGTGCCAGCAGCCCGACAGGGAACTATGGCTACACCTTC. Its protein is CASSPTGNYGYTF.

The table lists this clone with a count of one. The DNA for the CDR3 is TGTGCCAGCTCATTCGGGACAGAATCCTACAATGAGCAGTTCTTC. Translated: CASSFGTESYNEQFF. The chain couples TRBV2 to TRBJ2-1; the match to TRBD1 covers 7 bases. The CDR3 has 15 amino acids. J was trimmed by 1 base and V by 8 bases; bases with no gene match: 8. The germline CDR1 and CDR2 sequences are SNHLY and FYNNEI.

The chain has TRBV27 and TRBJ2-1; D might be TRBD1 (5 bases). This CDR3 has 14 residues. Germline loops: CDR1 MNHEY, CDR2 SMNVEV (reference sequence). The ends were cut back, 7 bases at V and 6 bases at J, with 16 bases in the middle. In DNA, the CDR3 is TGTGCCAGCACCCCTCTAGAAAGGGGCAATGAGCAGTTCTTC. Translation gives CASTPLERGNEQFF.